This TCR beta chain is drawn from a study of blood T cell repertoires in COVID-19. Authors' data handling: It was from reference gene primer amplification that nucleated cell counts were estimated. Data came from immunoSEQ multiplex PCR; TCRdb stores just in-frame clones and leaves some out. The V and J calls and the clone size are those of that table, but D and trimming were determined from the DNA. The table records 160,000 or so clones, roughly 90% of them present only once. The CDR3 sequence is 16 residues long. J was trimmed by 0 bases and V by 5 bases; bases with no gene match: 8. Germline V CDR1 and CDR2: SGHRS, YFSETQ.

Source material: peripheral blood. The clonotype was recovered from a man between 60 and 75 years old with acute or convalescent COVID-19. The chain employs TRBV5-1 and TRBJ1-1; 9 bases are a match to TRBD1. The CDR3 DNA sequence: TGCGCCAGCAGAACGGGACAGGGTAACATGAACACTGAAGCTTTCTTT. Translating it yields CASRTGQGNMNTEAFF. The complete variable domain, with remaining parts taken from reference TRBV5-1 and TRBJ1-1, reads KAGVTQTPRYLIKTRGQQVTLSCSPISGHRSVSWYQQTPGQGLQFLFEYFSETQRNKGNFPGRFSGRQFSNSRSEMNVSTLELGDSALYLCASRTGQGNMNTEAFFGQGTRLTVV.